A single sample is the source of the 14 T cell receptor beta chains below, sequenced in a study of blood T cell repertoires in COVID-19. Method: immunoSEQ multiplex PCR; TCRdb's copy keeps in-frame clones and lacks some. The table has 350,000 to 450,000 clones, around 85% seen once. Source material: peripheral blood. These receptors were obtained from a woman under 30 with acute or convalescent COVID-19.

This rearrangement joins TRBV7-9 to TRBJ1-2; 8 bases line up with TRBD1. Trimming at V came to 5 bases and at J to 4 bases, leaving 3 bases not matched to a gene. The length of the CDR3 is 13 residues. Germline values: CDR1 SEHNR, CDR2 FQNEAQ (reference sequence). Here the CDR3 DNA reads TGTGCCAGCAGCAGGGGGACAGGCTATGGCTACACCTTC. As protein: CASSRGTGYGYTF.

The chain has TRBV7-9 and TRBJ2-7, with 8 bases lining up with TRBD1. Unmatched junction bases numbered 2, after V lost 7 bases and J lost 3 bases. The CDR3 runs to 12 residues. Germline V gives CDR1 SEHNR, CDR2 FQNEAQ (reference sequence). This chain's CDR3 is CASTGQGYEQYF. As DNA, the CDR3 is TGTGCCAGCACCGGACAGGGCTACGAGCAGTACTTC.

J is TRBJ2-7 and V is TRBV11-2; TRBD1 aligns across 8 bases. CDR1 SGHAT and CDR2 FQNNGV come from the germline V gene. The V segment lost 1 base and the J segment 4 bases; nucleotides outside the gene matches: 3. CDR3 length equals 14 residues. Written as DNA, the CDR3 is TGTGCCAGCAGCTTAGTGCGACAGGGGTACGAGCAGTACTTC. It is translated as CASSLVRQGYEQYF.

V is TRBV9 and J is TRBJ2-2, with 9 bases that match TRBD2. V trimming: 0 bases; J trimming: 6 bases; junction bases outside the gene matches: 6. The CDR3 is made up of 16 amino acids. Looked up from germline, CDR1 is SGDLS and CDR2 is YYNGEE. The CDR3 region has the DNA TGTGCCAGCAGCGTAGCTGGGCTAGCGGGATCCGGGGAGCTGTTTTTT. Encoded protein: CASSVAGLAGSGELFF.

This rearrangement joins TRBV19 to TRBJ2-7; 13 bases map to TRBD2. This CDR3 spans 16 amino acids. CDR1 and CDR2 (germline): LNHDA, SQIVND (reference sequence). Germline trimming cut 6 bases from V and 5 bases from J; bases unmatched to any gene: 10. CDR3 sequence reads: CASSYTGTSGADEQYF. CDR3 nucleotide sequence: TGTGCCAGTAGCTACACCGGGACTAGCGGGGCTGACGAGCAGTACTTC. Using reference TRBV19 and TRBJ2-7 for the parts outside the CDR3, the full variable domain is DGGITQSPKYLFRKEGQNVTLSCEQNLNHDAMYWYRQDPGQGLRLIYYSQIVNDFQKGDIAEGYSVSREKKESFPLTVTSAQKNPTAFYLCASSYTGTSGADEQYFGPGTRLTVT.

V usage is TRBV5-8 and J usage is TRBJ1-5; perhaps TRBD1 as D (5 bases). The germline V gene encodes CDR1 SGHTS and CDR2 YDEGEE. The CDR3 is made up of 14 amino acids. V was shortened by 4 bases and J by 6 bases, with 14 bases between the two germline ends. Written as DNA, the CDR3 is TGTGCCAGCAGCCTGGGACCATCGGGTCAGCCCCAGCATTTT. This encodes CASSLGPSGQPQHF. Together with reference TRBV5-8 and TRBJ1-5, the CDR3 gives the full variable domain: EAGVTQSPTHLIKTRGQQATLRCSPISGHTSVYWYQQALGLGLQFLLWYDEGEERNRGNFPPRFSGRQFPNYSSELNVNALELEDSALYLCASSLGPSGQPQHFGDGTRLSIL.

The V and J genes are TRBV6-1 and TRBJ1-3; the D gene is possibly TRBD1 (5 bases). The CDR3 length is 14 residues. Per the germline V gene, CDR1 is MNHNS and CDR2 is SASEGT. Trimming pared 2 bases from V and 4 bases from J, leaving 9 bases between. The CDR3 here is CASSERGSGNTIYF. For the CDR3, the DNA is TGTGCCAGCAGTGAAAGGGGTTCGGGAAACACCATATATTTT.

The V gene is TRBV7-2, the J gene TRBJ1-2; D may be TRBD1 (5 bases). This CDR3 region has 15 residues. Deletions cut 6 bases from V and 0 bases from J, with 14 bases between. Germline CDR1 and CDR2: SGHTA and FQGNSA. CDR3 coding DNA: TGTGCCAGCAGTTTCACGGGGGGATCTAACTATGGCTACACCTTC. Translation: CASSFTGGSNYGYTF. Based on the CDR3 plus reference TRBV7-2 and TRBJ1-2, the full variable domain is GAGVSQSPSNKVTEKGKDVELRCDPISGHTALYWYRQSLGQGLEFLIYFQGNSAPDKSGLPSDRFSAERTGGSVSTLTIQRTQQEDSAVYLCASSFTGGSNYGYTFGSGTRLTVV.

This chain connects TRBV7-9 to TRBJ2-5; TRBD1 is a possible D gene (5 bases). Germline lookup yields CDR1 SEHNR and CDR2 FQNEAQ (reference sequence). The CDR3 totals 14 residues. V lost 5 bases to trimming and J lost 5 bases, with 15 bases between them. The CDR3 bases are TGTGCCAGCAGCCATAAAGGGGTTGGGGAGACCCAGTACTTC. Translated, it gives CASSHKGVGETQYF.

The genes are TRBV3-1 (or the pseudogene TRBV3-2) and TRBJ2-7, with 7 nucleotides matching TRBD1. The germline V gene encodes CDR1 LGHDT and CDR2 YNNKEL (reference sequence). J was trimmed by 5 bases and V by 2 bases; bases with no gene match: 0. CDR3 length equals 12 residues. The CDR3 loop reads CASSQTGDEQYF. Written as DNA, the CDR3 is TGTGCCAGCAGCCAAACAGGGGACGAGCAGTACTTC.

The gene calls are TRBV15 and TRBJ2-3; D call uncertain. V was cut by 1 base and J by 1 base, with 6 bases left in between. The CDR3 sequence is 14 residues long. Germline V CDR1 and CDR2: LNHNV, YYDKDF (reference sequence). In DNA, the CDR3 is TGTGCCACCAGCAGAGGTTATGGCACAGATACGCAGTATTTT. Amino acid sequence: CATSRGYGTDTQYF.

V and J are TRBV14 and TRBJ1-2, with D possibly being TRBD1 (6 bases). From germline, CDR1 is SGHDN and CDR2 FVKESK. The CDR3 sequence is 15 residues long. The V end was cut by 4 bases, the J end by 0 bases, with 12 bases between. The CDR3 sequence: CASSLQGPTNYGYTF. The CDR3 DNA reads TGTGCCAGCAGCCTACAGGGCCCTACTAACTATGGCTACACCTTC.

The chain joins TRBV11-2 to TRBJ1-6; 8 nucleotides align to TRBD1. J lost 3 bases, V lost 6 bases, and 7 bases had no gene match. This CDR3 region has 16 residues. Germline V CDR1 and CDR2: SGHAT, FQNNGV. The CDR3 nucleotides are TGTGCCAGCAGTTACAGGGGGAGTTTCTATAATTCACCCCTCCACTTT. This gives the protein CASSYRGSFYNSPLHF.

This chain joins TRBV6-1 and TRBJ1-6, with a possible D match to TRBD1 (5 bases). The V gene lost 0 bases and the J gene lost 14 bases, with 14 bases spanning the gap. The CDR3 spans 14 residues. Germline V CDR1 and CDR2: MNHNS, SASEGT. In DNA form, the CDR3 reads TGTGCCAGCAGTGAAGCGGGCAGGGCCTCCACCCTCCACTTT. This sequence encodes CASSEAGRASTLHF.